The following is a TCR beta chain sequence with its context. This record belongs to a study of PD-L1 blockade in urothelial cancer. Synthetic TCR analog templates were added to each PCR reaction. Sequencing was performed with immunoSEQ multiplex PCR; in TCRdb, only in-frame clones are kept and a portion is missing. The table lists 30,000 to 50,000 clones, just over 90% of them singletons. As for time point: pretreatment peripheral blood. Source: PBMCs, taken around atezolizumab (anti-PD-L1) treatment. This sequence was found in a woman aged 60-75 years with urothelial cancer.

The CDR3 DNA sequence: TGTGCCAGCAAAGGGGACAGGGGCACCGGGGAGCTGTTTTTT. Amino acid sequence: CASKGDRGTGELFF. The V and J genes are TRBV2 and TRBJ2-2, with 10 bases lining up with TRBD1. Per the germline V gene, CDR1 is SNHLY and CDR2 is FYNNEI. V gave up 7 bases and J gave up 4 bases; unmatched junction bases: 3. The CDR3 is 14 residues long.